Listed here is a single T cell receptor (beta chain). In this sample, this clonotype turned up a few times. Its binding antigen is unknown. No base-level quality is on record; no much larger clone is a single base apart. The germline ends are 11 bases apart after V is trimmed by 2 bases and J by 6 bases. From cysteine to phenylalanine, the CDR3 is 13 amino acids long. Left in the record is the CDR3 DNA by itself, 39 bases read in frame from the first base. CDR1 and CDR2, looked up from the germline V gene, are SGHVS and FQNEAQ. This entry belongs to a study of response to subunit inactivated influenza vaccine (dated by TCRdb to about 2018). Regarding the study in general: The study used deep quantitative T cell receptor repertoire profiling to track responses to a trivalent subunit inactivated influenza vaccine. Here is what the overall study found, with its caveats: The authors proposed that each seasonal influenza vaccination may bring in only a limited number of new T cells.

Library method: RT-PCR. The listed sequencing device is Illumina HiSeq 2500. Using fastp trimming at Q25 and MiXCR clonotype assembly, TCRdb reanalyzed the public sequencing data and kept in-frame beta chains. Rows with one shared CDR3 protein collapse into an entry with the most common genes and DNA. A total of some 640,000 distinct CDR3 sequences appear in this sample, around 14% of them only once. Less than 9% of the sample lies in the top ten. The sequenced sample was PBMCs from blood, obtained 14 to 15 days before vaccination. The TCR was taken from a man aged 50 to 59 who received an inactivated influenza vaccine. Donor details come from another sample of the same person, matched by shared clones. The V gene is TRBV7-8 and the J gene is TRBJ2-7; no D gene can be assigned with confidence. The CDR3 loop reads CASSLIPRAEQYF. The sequenced DNA is TGTGCCAGCAGCTTAATTCCCCGGGCCGAGCAGTACTTC.